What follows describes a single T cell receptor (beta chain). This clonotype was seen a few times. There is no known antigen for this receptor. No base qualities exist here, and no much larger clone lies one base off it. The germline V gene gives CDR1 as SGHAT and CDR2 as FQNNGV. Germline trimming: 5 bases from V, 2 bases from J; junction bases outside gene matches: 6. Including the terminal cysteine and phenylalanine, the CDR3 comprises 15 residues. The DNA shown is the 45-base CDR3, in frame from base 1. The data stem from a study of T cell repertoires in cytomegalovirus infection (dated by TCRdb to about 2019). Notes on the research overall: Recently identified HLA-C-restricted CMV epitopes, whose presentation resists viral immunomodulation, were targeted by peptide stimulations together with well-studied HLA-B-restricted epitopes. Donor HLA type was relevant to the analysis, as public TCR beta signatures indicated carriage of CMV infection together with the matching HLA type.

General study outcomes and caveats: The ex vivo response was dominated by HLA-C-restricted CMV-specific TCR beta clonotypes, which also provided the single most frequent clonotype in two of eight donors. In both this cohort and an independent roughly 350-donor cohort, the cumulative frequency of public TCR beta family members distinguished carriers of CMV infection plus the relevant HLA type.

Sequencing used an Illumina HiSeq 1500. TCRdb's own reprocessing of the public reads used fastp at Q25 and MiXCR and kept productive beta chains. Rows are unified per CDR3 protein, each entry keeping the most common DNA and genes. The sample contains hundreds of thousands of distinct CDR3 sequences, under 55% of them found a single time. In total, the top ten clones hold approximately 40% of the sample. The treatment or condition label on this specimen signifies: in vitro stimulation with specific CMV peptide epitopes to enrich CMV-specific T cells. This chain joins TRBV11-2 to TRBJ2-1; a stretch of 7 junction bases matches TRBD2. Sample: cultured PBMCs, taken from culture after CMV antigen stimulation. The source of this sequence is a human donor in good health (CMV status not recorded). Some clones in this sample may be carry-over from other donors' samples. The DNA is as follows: TGTGCCAGCAGCCCCGGGACTATGGCCTACAATGAGCAGTTCTTC. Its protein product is CASSPGTMAYNEQFF. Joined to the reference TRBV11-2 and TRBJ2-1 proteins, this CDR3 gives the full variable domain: EAGVAQSPRYKIIEKRQSVAFWCNPISGHATLYWYQQILGQGPKLLIQFQNNGVVDDSQLPKDRFSAERLKGVDSTLKIQPAKLEDSAVYLCASSPGTMAYNEQFFGPGTRLTVL.